The 3 T cell receptor beta chains below all came from one sample that was sequenced in a study of radiotherapy plus CTLA-4 blockade in lung cancer. Here immunoSEQ multiplex PCR was the method, and the copy in TCRdb shows in-frame clones only, minus some. The data show about 53,000 clones, 70% to 90% seen once. The source material was peripheral blood, sampled from a patient treated with radiotherapy plus ipilimumab. These receptors originate from a human donor with non-small cell lung cancer whose response to radiotherapy plus ipilimumab could not be evaluated.

The V and J genes are TRBV6-6 and TRBJ2-7, with TRBD2 as a possible D gene (6 bases). The CDR3 spans 13 residues. Trimming removed 5 bases at V and 1 base at J, with 9 bases between. Germline-derived CDR1 and CDR2 are MNHNY and SVGAGI (reference sequence). The CDR3, as DNA: TGTGCCAGCAGTGGCGGGACTTCCTACGAGCAGTACTTC. Translated: CASSGGTSYEQYF.

The chain uses TRBV30 and TRBJ1-5, with D unclear. The CDR3 has 14 amino acids. Germline values: CDR1 GTSNPN, CDR2 SVGIG (reference sequence). Trimming cost V 0 bases and J 5 bases, with 11 bases left between them. The CDR3 DNA reads as TGTGCCTGGAGTGTACTAGGGCACGATCAGCCCCAGCATTTT. It yields the protein CAWSVLGHDQPQHF.

V usage is TRBV5-1 and J usage is TRBJ2-7; a possible D gene is TRBD2 (5 bases). The germline CDR1 and CDR2 sequences are SGHRS and YFSETQ. This CDR3 region has 14 residues. Trimming removed 6 bases at V and 0 bases at J, with 13 bases between. For the CDR3, the DNA is TGCGCCAGCACAAGGGAGACAAGCTCCTACGAGCAGTACTTC. Amino acid sequence: CASTRETSSYEQYF.